Sequencing of this T cell receptor beta chain was carried out in a study of blood T cell repertoires in COVID-19. Study context: COVID-19 samples, acute and convalescent, were from the United States, Italy and Spain. PBMCs, B-cell-depleted T cells, or T cells provided the cDNA or gDNA that made up the material.

The authors' processing: Researchers report that nucleated cell counts were estimated from reference gene primer amplification. Profiled with immunoSEQ multiplex PCR; TCRdb holds only in-frame clones, not every one. V and J calls and clone size are those listed in that table; D and trimming were worked out from the DNA. Of under 130,000 clones listed, around 90% are singletons. V lost 5 bases to trimming and J lost 7 bases; unmatched junction nucleotides: 12. Per germline, CDR1 SEHNR and CDR2 FQNEAQ (reference sequence). The CDR3 contains 15 residues. This chain joins TRBV7-9 and TRBJ2-7; TRBD1 matches at 9 bases. The receptor was derived from a human donor in a cohort sampled during active COVID-19. The sequenced material came from peripheral blood. The CDR3 spells CASSPRPGTGREQYF. DNA for the CDR3: TGTGCCAGCAGCCCCCGACCCGGGACAGGGCGGGAGCAGTACTTC. The variable domain in full, with the rest retrieved from reference TRBV7-9 and TRBJ2-7, is DTGVSQNPRHKITKRGQNVTFRCDPISEHNRLYWYRQTLGQGPEFLTYFQNEAQLEKSRLLSDRFSAERPKGSFSTLEIQRTEQGDSAMYLCASSPRPGTGREQYFGPGTRLTVT.